This T cell receptor (beta chain) was identified during a study of blood T cells in healthy people across ages. Sample-barcoded 5' priming and a J-beta primer mix drove a second PCR of 7 to 11 cycles. From the 5' RACE reads, TCRdb called clonotypes with MiXCR, one entry per CDR3 protein. The sample lists about 1,500,000 distinct CDR3 sequences, approximately 38% seen once, with 7.9% in the top ten. The CDR3 is 15 residues long. The germline gives CDR1 MNHNS, CDR2 SASEGT. V was pared by 2 bases and J by 2 bases, with 4 bases of the junction left unmatched. Study results and caveats: Older individuals had lower TCR beta diversity per million T cells (the decline was roughly linear).

To note about this clonotype: The antigen remains unidentified.

The receptor comes from a woman aged 18-29 years in good health. The V call is TRBV6-1, the J call TRBJ2-3; 7 nucleotides agree with TRBD2. The sequenced sample consisted of blood. CDR3 sequence (DNA): TGTGCCAGCAGTGAAACCAGCGGGGTCACAGATACGCAGTATTTT. It is translated as CASSETSGVTDTQYF.